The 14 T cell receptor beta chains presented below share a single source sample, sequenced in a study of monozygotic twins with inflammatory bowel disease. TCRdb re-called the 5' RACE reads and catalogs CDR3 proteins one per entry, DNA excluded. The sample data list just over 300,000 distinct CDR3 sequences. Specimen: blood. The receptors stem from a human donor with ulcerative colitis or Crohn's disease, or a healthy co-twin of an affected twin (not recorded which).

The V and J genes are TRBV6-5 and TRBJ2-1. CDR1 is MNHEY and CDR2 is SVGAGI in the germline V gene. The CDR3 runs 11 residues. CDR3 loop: CASSYSYEQFF.

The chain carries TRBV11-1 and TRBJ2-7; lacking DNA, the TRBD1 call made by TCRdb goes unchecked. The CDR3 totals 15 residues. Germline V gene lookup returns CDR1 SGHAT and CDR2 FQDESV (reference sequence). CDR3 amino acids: CASSSPTDRGTEQYF.

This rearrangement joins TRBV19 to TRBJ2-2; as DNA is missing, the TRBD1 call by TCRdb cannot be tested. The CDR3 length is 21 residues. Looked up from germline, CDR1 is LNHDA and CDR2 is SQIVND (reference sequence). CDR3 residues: CASSIFSWGQGERGSTGELFF.

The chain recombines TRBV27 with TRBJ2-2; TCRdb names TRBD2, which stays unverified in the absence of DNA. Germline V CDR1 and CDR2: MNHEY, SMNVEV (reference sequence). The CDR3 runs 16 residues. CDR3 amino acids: CASSSTGLAGAGELFF.

The CDR3 is CASSVGGTGYTSNEQFF. This rearrangement joins TRBV9 to TRBJ2-1; TCRdb indicates TRBD1, and absent DNA this call remains unverified. The CDR3 runs to 17 residues. CDR1 and CDR2 (germline): SGDLS, YYNGEE.

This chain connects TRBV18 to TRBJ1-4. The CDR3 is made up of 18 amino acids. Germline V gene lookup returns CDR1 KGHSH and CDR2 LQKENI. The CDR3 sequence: CASSPRGVGASTNEKLFF.

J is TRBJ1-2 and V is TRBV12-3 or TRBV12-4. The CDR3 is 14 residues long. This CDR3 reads CASRPTEGHFGYTF.

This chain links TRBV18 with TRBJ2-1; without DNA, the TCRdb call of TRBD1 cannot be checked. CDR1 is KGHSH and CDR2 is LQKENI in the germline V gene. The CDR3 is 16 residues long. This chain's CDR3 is CASSTRGRGVYNEQFF.

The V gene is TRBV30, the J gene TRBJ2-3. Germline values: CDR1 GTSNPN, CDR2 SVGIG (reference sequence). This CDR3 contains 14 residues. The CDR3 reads CAWSVPSGTDTQYF.

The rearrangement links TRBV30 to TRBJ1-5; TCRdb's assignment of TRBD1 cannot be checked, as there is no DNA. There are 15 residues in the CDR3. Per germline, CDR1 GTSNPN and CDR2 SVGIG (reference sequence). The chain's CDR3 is CAWSYPGQGDQPQHF.

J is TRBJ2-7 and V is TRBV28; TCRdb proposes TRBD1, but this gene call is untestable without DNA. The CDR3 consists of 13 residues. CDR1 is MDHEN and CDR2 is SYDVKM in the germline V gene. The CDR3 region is CASTQGPPYEQYF.

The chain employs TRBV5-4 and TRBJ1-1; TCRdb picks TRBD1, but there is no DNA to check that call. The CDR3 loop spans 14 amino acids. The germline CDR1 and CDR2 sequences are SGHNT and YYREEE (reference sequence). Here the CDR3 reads CASSLGDRGTEAFF.

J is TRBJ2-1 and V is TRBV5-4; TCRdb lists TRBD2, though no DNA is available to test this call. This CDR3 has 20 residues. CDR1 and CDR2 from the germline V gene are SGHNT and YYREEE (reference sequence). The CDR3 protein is CASSLAGTSGNQRSYNEQFF.

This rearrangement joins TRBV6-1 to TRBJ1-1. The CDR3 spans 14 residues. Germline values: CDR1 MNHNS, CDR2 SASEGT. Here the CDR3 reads CATLDRTITVEAFF.